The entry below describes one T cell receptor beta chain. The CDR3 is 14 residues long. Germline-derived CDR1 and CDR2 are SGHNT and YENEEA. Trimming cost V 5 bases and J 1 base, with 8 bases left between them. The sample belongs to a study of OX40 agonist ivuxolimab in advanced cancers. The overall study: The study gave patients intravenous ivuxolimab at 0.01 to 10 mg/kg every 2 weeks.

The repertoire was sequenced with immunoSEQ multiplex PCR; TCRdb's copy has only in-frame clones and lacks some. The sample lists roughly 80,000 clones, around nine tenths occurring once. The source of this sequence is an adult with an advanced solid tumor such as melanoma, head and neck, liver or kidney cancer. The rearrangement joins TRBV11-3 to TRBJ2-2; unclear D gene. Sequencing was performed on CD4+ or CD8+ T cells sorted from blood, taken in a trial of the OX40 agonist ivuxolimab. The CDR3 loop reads CASSRSGNTGELFF. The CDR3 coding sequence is TGTGCCAGCAGCCGATCAGGGAACACCGGGGAGCTGTTTTTT.